This TCR beta chain was identified during a study of CD8 T cells in ankylosing spondylitis. Germline V CDR1 and CDR2: SGHVS, FNYEAQ. With 2 bases removed from V and 7 bases from J, the gap between germline ends came to 15 bases. CDR3 length: 14 amino acids. Concerning this clonotype itself: Its antigen is not identified.

Points from the study as a whole: Seven or eight highly homologous variants formed a TCR beta motif that appeared characteristic of ankylosing spondylitis blood. Before this, some motif variants had been reported in reactive arthritis synovial fluid and blood. Disease-linked clones, CD8+, were relatively rare in peripheral blood.

Each CDR3 protein is one row after TCRdb ran MiXCR on the 5' RACE reads. In the table there are some 250,000 distinct CDR3 sequences, roughly 25% of which are singletons. J is TRBJ2-7 and V is TRBV7-6; D unclear. Sequencing was carried out using blood, either unsorted or a sorted T cell fraction (not recorded which). This receptor was identified in a male donor with ankylosing spondylitis or in good health (not recorded which). The CDR3 DNA is TGTGCCAGCAGCTTAACCCCTACAAGGTCAGAGCAGTACTTC. Its protein product is CASSLTPTRSEQYF.